Here is one T cell receptor beta chain with its context. Its antigen is still unknown. Base qualities are not recorded, but no much larger clone differs from it by a single base. Genomic DNA underwent TCRB CDR3 sequencing using the immunoSEQ assay. As for the authors' bioinformatics: Analyses were restricted to productive TCRB rearrangements. Defining a clone by its unique TCRB CDR3 sequence, the study calculated clonality as a productive clonality index derived from Shannon entropy. Repertoire overlap between two samples was calculated from the template counts of each clone relative to total templates per sample. V-gene usage measured by flow cytometry correlated with TCRB sequencing V-gene usage, with a Spearman r of 0.61. Drawn from immuneACCESS, this table holds only the in-frame rearrangements with V and J called that TCRdb kept. Clones are partly lost; checked studies trace under half to an unresolved V gene and leave the rest unexplained. That table gives V, J and clone size, and the DNA gave D and trimming. The sample table contains about 18,000 clones; only one count was recorded for roughly 87% of them. Roughly a tenth of the sample belongs to the ten largest clones.

V sheds 0 bases and J sheds 5 bases, leaving 5 bases between their ends. The CDR3 runs 12 residues from the cysteine to the phenylalanine. Only the CDR3 portion is preserved as DNA: 36 bases, with reading frame beginning at the first base. CDR1 and CDR2 (KGHSH, LQKENI) derive from the germline V gene. The data stem from a study of somatic mutations in cytotoxic T cells in rheumatoid arthritis (TCRdb year 2017). Study-wide context: A FACSAria II or Sony SH800 was used to flow-sort some V beta antibody-stained T-cell populations at nearly 100% purity, and TCRB sequencing was also done on sorted V beta1+ cells. The study asked whether expanded CD8+ T-cell clones in newly diagnosed, untreated rheumatoid arthritis carry somatic mutations, and used TCRB deep sequencing to characterize clonality. For roughly 61 rheumatoid arthritis patients and 20 healthy controls, TCRB deep sequencing was carried out. Patients and controls did not essentially differ in median age, which was nearly identical between the groups. Beyond this particular receptor, the publication reports: Viral specificity could not be ruled out by absence from virus-specific databases, and the antigen targets of the expanded CD8+ clones remained unknown. In about an eighth of the roughly 65 patients, more than 20% of CD8+ cells belonged to the largest CD8+ clone, while several identical CD8+ TCRB sequences were shared between blood and synovial fluid. Rheumatoid arthritis patients and age-matched healthy controls did not significantly differ in CD8+ T-cell clonality. No adjustment for multiple comparisons was made for the slight TRBV07 underrepresentation in patients. CD8+ clonality increased with age in patients (Spearman r of about 0.49) but not in healthy controls.

Buffy coats from about 20 blood donors served as healthy controls, a group that was under 65% female with a median age of about 60 years (range about 21-80). Positive magnetic bead selection on an AutoMACS was used to isolate CD4+ and CD8+ cells, with flow cytometry used to check purity. Peripheral blood mononuclear cells were obtained using density gradient separation with Ficoll-Paque PLUS. Nucleospin Tissue or Tissue XS kits were used to extract DNA from CD4-enriched, CD8-enriched or PBMC samples, and a Qubit 2.0 fluorometer was used for quantification. The receptor's source is a woman aged 50 to 60 in good health. The source material was CD8+ T cells sorted from blood. The chain employs TRBV18 and TRBJ2-7; the D gene cannot be resolved reliably. CDR3 region: CASSPPGDEQYF. The DNA is as follows: TGTGCCAGCTCACCACCGGGCGACGAGCAGTACTTC.